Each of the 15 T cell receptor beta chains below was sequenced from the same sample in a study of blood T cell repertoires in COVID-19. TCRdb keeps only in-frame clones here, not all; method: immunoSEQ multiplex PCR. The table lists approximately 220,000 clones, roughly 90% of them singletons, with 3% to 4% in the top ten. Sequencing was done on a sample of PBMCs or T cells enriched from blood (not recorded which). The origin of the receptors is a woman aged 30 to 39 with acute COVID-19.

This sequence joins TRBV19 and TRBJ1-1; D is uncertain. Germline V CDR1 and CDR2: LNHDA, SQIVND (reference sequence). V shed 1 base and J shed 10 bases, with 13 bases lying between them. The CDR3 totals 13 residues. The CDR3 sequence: CASSIGRGSIAFF. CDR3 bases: TGTGCCAGTAGTATAGGGCGGGGTTCTATAGCTTTCTTT.

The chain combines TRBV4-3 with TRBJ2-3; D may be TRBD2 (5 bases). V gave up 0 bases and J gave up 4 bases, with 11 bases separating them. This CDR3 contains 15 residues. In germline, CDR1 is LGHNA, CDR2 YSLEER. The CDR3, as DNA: TGCGCCAGCAGCCAAGATCCGAGTAGCGCAGATACGCAGTATTTT. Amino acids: CASSQDPSSADTQYF.

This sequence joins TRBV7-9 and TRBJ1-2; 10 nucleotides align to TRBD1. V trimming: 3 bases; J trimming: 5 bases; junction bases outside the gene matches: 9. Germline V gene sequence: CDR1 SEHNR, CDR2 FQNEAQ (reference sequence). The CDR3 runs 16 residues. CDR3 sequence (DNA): TGTGCCAGCAGCTTGAGACAGGGGGCGCAGGAATATGGCTACACCTTC. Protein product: CASSLRQGAQEYGYTF.

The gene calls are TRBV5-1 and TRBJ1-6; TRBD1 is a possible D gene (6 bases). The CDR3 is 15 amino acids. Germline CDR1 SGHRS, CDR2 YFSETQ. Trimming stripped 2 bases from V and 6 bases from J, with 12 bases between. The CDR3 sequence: CASSFSGEGNSPLHF. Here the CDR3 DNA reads TGCGCCAGCAGCTTTTCAGGGGAAGGTAATTCACCCCTCCACTTT.

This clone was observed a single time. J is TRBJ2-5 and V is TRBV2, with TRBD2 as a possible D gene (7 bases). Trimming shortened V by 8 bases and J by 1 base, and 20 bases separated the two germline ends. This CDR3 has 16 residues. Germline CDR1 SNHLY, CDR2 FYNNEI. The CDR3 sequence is CASAQEGGGLQETQYF. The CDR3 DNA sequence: TGTGCCAGCGCCCAAGAGGGGGGGGGCCTCCAAGAGACCCAGTACTTC.

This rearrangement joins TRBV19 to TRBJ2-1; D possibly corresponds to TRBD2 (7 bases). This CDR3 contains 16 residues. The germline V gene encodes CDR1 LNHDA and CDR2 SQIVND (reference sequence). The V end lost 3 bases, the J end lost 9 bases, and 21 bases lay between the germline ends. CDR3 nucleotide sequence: TGTGCCAGTAGTATGGGCTTAGAGCGGGGAGGGGGTGAGCAGTTCTTC. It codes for CASSMGLERGGGEQFF.

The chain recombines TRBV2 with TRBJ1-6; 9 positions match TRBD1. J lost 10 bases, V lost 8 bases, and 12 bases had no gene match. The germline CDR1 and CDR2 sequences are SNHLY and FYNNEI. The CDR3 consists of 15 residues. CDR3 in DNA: TGTGCCAGCTTCCGGAGACAGGGGGAGGAGTCACCCCTCCACTTT. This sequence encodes CASFRRQGEESPLHF.

The CDR3 DNA is TGTGCCACCTTCAGCGGGGGGAGTGTTGAAAAACTGTTTTTT. Residues: CATFSGGSVEKLFF. The V call is TRBV10-3, the J call TRBJ1-4, with D possibly TRBD1 on 5 matching bases. Germline lookup yields CDR1 ENHRY and CDR2 SYGVKD. The ends were cut back, 10 bases at V and 7 bases at J, with 19 bases in the middle. The CDR3 totals 14 residues.

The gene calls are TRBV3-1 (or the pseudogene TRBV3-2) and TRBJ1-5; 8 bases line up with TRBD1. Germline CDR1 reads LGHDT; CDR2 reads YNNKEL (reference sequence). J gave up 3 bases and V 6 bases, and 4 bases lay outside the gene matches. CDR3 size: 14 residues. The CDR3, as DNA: TGTGCCAGCAGTCAGACAGGGGCCAATCAGCCCCAGCATTTT. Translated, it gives CASSQTGANQPQHF.

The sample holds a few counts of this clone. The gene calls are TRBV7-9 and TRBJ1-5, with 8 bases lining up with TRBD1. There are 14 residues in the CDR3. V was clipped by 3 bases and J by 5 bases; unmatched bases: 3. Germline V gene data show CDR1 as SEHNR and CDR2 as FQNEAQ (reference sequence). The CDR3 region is CASSFSGGDQPQHF. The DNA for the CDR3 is TGTGCCAGCAGCTTTTCAGGGGGCGATCAGCCCCAGCATTTT.

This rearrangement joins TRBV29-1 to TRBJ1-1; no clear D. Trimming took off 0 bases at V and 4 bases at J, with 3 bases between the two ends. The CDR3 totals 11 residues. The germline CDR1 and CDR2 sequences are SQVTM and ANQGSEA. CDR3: CSVEDVTEAFF. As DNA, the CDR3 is TGCAGCGTTGAAGACGTCACTGAAGCTTTCTTT.

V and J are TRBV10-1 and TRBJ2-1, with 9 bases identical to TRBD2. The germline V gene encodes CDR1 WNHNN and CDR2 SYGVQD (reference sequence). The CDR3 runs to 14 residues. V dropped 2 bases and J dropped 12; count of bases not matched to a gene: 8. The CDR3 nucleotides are TGCGCCAGCAGTGAGAATCCTAGCGGGGACCGGCAGTTCTTC. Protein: CASSENPSGDRQFF.

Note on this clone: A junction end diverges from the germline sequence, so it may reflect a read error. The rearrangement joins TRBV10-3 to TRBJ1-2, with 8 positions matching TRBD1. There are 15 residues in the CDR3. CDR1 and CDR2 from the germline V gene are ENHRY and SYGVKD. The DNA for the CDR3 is TGTGCCATCAGCGACCCAGGGGGCGCAGACTACGGCTACACCTTC. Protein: CAISDPGGADYGYTF.

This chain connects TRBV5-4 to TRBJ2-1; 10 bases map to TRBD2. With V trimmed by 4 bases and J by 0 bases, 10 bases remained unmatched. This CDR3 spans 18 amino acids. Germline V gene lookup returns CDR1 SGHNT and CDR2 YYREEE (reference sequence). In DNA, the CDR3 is TGTGCCAGCAGCAACCTAGCGGGGGCCGACAGCTCCTACAATGAGCAGTTCTTC. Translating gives CASSNLAGADSSYNEQFF.

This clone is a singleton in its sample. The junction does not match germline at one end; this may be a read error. DNA of the CDR3: TGTGCCAGCAGTTACTCGCCCAGGGGTAACTCTGGCTACACCTTC. It encodes CASSYSPRGNSGYTF. The chain couples TRBV6-2 or TRBV6-3 to TRBJ1-2; tentatively, D is TRBD1 (6 bases). CDR3 size: 15 residues. Germline V gene sequence: CDR1 MNHEY, CDR2 SVGEGT.